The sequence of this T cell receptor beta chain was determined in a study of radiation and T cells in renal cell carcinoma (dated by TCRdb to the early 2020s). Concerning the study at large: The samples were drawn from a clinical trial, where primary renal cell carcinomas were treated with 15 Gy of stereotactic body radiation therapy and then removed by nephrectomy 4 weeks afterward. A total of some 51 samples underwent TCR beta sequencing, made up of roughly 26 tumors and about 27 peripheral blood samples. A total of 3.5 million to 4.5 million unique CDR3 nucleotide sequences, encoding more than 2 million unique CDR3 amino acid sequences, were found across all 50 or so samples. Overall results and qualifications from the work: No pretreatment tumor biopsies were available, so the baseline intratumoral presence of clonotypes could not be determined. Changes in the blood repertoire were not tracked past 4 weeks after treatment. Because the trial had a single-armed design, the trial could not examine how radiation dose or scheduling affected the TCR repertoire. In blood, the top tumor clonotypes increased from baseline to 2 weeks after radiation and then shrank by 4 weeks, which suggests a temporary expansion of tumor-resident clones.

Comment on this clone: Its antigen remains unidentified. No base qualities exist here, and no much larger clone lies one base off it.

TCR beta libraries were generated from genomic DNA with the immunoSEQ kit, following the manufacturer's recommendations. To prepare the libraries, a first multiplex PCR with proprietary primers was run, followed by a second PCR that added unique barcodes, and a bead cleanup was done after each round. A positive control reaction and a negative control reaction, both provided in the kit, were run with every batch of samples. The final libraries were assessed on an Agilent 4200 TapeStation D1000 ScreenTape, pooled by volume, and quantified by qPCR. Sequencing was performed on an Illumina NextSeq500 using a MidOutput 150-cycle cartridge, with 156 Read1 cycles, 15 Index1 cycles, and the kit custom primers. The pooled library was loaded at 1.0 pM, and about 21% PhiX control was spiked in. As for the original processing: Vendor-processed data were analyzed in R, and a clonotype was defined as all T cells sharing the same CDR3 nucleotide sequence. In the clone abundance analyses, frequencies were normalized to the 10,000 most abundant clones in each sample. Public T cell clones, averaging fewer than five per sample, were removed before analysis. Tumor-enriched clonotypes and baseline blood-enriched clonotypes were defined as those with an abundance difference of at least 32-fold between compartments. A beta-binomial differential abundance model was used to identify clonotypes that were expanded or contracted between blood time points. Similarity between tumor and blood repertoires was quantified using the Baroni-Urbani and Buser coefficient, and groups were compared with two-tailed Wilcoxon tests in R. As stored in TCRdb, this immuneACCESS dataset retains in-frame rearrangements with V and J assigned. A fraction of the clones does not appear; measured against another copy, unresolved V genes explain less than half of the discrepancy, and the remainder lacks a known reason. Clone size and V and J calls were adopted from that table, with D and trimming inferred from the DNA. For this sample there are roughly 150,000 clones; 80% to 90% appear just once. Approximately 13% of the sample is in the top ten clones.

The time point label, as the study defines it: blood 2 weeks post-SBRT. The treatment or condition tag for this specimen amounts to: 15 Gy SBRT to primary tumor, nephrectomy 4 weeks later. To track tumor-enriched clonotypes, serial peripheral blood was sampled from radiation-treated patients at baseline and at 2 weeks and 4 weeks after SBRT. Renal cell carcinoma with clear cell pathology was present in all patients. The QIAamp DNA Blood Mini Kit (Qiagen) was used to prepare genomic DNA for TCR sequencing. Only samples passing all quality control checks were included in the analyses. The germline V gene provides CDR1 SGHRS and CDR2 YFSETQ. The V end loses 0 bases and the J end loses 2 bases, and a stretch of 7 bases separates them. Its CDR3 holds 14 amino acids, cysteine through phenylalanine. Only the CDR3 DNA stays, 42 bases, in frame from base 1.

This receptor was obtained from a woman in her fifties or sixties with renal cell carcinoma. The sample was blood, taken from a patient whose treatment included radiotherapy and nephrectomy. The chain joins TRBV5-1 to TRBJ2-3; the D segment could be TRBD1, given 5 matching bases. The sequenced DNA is TGCGCCAGCAGCTTGGAAGGGGACACAGATACGCAGTATTTT. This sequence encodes CASSLEGDTDTQYF.